Listed below are T cell receptor beta chains from one sample, sequenced in a study of T cells in Graves' hyperthyroidism and ophthalmopathy. Via MiXCR, TCRdb re-called the multiplex PCR reads, giving one row per CDR3 protein. The repertoire holds hundreds of thousands of distinct CDR3 sequences, with approximately 15% as singletons. What was sequenced was blood. Receptors were obtained from a woman aged 18-30 years with Graves' hyperthyroidism that later progressed to Graves' ophthalmopathy. Both conserved end residues are part of each CDR3. Each record gives: clone size, J gene, V gene, D gene, CDR3 DNA, CDR3 protein. A D gene is named only where the DNA matches it firmly. Not all rows give a size; the values are once, few, many and, for expanded clones, a class.

>many|TRBJ2-1|TRBV2|TRBD2
TGTGCCAGGAGCTCTCTAGCGGGAGGGCCCCATGAGCAGTTCTTC
CARSSLAGGPHEQFF
>.|TRBJ2-7|TRBV10-3|TRBD1
TGTGCCATCAGTAAAACAGGGGGCTTCAACGAGCAGTACTTC
CAISKTGGFNEQYF
>many|TRBJ2-5|TRBV12-3/TRBV12-4|TRBD2
TGTGCCAGCAGTTCCACGGGACTAGCGGGTTTGGAGACCCAGTACTTC
CASSSTGLAGLETQYF
>.|TRBJ2-7|TRBV4-1|TRBD1
TGCGCCAGCAGCTACGGGGACAGGAGCTCCTACGAGCAGTACTTC
CASSYGDRSSYEQYF
>many|TRBJ2-7|TRBV5-1|.
TGCGCCAGCAGCTTGCGGACAAATTCCTACGAGCAGTACTTC
CASSLRTNSYEQYF
>few|TRBJ2-7|TRBV9|.
TGTGCCAGCAGCCGGGATGCCTACGAGCAGTACTTC
CASSRDAYEQYF
>many|TRBJ2-7|TRBV6-1|TRBD2
TGTGCCAGCAGTGAAGGGCTAGCGGGGTCCTACGAGCAGTACTTC
CASSEGLAGSYEQYF
>many|TRBJ2-1|TRBV2|.
TGTGCCAGCATCCACAATGAGCAGTTCTTC
CASIHNEQFF
>.|TRBJ1-3|TRBV27|TRBD1
TGTGCCAGCAGTGGGGACAGGAGCTCTGGAAACACCATATATTTT
CASSGDRSSGNTIYF
>many|TRBJ1-1|TRBV2|.
TGTGCCAGCAGGCCGGGACGGAGGAACACTGAAGCTTTCTTT
CASRPGRRNTEAFF
>many|TRBJ2-5|TRBV6-5|TRBD1
TGTGCCAGCAGTTACAACCCGACAGGGGGCGAACCCCATTGGTCGAAGACCCAGTACTTC
CASSYNPTGGEPHWSKTQYF
>.|TRBJ2-7|TRBV6-4|TRBD1
TGTGCCAGCAGTTACGGGACAGGGGCCTCCGAGCAGTACTTC
CASSYGTGASEQYF
>few|TRBJ2-1|TRBV4-3|TRBD2
TGCGCCAGCAGCCAGGGACTAGGGGGTGGGTACAATGAGCAGTTCTTC
CASSQGLGGGYNEQFF
>once|TRBJ2-1|TRBV7-2|.
TGTGCCAGCAGAGCGCTCAATGAGCAGTTCTTC
CASRALNEQFF
>many|TRBJ1-2|TRBV18|.
TGTGCCAGCTCACCACGCGAATTTAACTATGGCTACACCTTC
CASSPREFNYGYTF
>few|TRBJ2-3|TRBV12-3/TRBV12-4|.
TGTGCCAGCAGCCCGGGCAGCCCGTCCCCAGATACGCAGTATTTT
CASSPGSPSPDTQYF
>.|TRBJ1-5|TRBV2|.
TGTGCCAGCAGGAGGGTTCCGGGACACCAAAACCCTTATAGCAATCAGCCCCAGCATTTT
CASRRVPGHQNPYSNQPQHF
>few|TRBJ2-3|TRBV15|.
TGTGCCACCAGCCCGGGGGATCTTAGCACAGATACGCAGTATTTT
CATSPGDLSTDTQYF